The 14 T cell receptor beta chains below come from one sample, sequenced in a study of blood T cell repertoires in COVID-19. The method was immunoSEQ multiplex PCR; TCRdb's version includes in-frame clones alone and lacks a portion of them. The sample consists of tens of thousands of clones, more than 70% of them appearing once. The sample comprised peripheral blood. Receptors originate from a man between 50 and 59 years old with acute or convalescent COVID-19.

The chain carries TRBV4-1 and TRBJ1-2; D gene uncertain. The CDR3 has 15 amino acids. Germline CDR1 is MGHRA and CDR2 is YSYEKL. The V end lost 1 base, the J end lost 3 bases, and 12 bases lay between the germline ends. CDR3 protein: CASSQVDKADYGYTF. The DNA of the CDR3 is TGCGCCAGCAGCCAAGTCGACAAGGCCGACTATGGCTACACCTTC.

V gene TRBV3-1 (or the pseudogene TRBV3-2) combines with J gene TRBJ1-1; TRBD1 might be the D (5 bases). The CDR3 loop spans 14 amino acids. Trimming cost V 0 bases and J 7 bases, with 12 bases left between them. CDR1 and CDR2 (germline): LGHDT, YNNKEL (reference sequence). The chain's CDR3 is CASSQESGGGEAFF. CDR3 coding DNA: TGTGCCAGCAGCCAAGAGTCAGGCGGGGGTGAAGCTTTCTTT.

The J gene is TRBJ2-1, the V gene TRBV21-1; TRBD2, the table's D call, lacks a check against the DNA. TRBV21-1 is a listed pseudogene. CDR3 length equals 14 residues. The CDR3 protein is CASSNGGRDNEQFF. CDR3 nucleotide sequence: TGTGCCAGCAGCAATGGGGGGAGGGACAATGAGCAGTTCTTC.

This clone was observed once. The chain combines TRBV7-9 with TRBJ1-3; a possible D gene is TRBD1 (6 bases). There are 17 residues in the CDR3. Germline V gives CDR1 SEHNR, CDR2 FQNEAQ (reference sequence). V was cut by 0 bases and J by 0 bases, with 12 bases left in between. The CDR3 bases are TGTGCCAGCAGCTTAGCGACAGGTTCTTACTCTGGAAACACCATATATTTT. Residues: CASSLATGSYSGNTIYF.

The J gene is TRBJ1-2, the V gene TRBV29-1, with 10 bases fitting TRBD1. Trimming at V came to 4 bases and at J to 6 bases, leaving 11 bases not matched to a gene. Germline V CDR1 and CDR2: SQVTM, ANQGSEA. The CDR3 covers 15 residues. CDR3 amino acids: CSVGDRGRMIDGYTF. DNA of the CDR3: TGCAGCGTTGGTGACAGGGGGCGCATGATAGATGGCTACACCTTC.

The chain links TRBV12-3 or TRBV12-4 to TRBJ2-3; D is perhaps TRBD2 (5 bases). This CDR3 comprises 13 residues. Deletions cut 5 bases from V and 5 bases from J, with 11 bases between. As DNA, the CDR3 is TGTGCCAGCAGTAAGGCCAGCGGAGATACGCAGTATTTT. Protein product: CASSKASGDTQYF.

The J gene is TRBJ1-1, the V gene TRBV24-1; 9 bases are shared with TRBD1. CDR3 length: 14 residues. V gave up 4 bases and J gave up 4 bases; unmatched junction bases: 3. Germline values: CDR1 KGHDR, CDR2 SFDVKD. CDR3 sequence: CATSEGTGTTEAFF. In nucleotides, the CDR3 is TGTGCCACCAGTGAAGGGACAGGGACCACTGAAGCTTTCTTT.

The CDR3 sequence: CASSLFRASGSSGEQFF. The CDR3 DNA follows: TGTGCCAGCAGCTTATTTCGGGCTAGCGGGAGTAGTGGTGAGCAGTTCTTC. V and J are TRBV7-2 and TRBJ2-1; 10 nucleotides match TRBD2. The CDR3 contains 17 residues. Trimming at V came to 2 bases and at J to 9 bases, leaving 13 bases not matched to a gene. The germline CDR1 and CDR2 sequences are SGHTA and FQGNSA.

This clone was observed once. The rearrangement joins TRBV9 to TRBJ1-5, with TRBD1 as a possible D gene (6 bases). V was cut by 3 bases and J by 9 bases, with 16 bases left in between. Looked up from germline, CDR1 is SGDLS and CDR2 is YYNGEE. CDR3 length equals 14 residues. CDR3 residues: CASSAYRVGWPQHF. In DNA form, the CDR3 reads TGTGCCAGCAGCGCTTACAGGGTGGGGTGGCCCCAGCATTTT.

The chain couples TRBV10-1 to TRBJ2-2, with 10 bases aligning to TRBD2. This CDR3 comprises 16 residues. The ends lost 5 bases at V and 8 bases at J; junction bases unmatched: 11. Germline V lookup: CDR1 WNHNN, CDR2 SYGVQD (reference sequence). CDR3 DNA: TGCGCCAGCAGTAGAGAGGGACTAGCGAACCTGGGGGAGCTGTTTTTT. Translation gives CASSREGLANLGELFF.

This chain connects TRBV5-5 to TRBJ2-5; possible D gene TRBD2, 6 bases. The germline V gene encodes CDR1 SGHKS and CDR2 YYEKEE (reference sequence). V was trimmed by 9 bases and J by 0 bases, leaving 15 bases between them. The CDR3 totals 14 residues. The CDR3 region is CATSPGGYQETQYF. CDR3 DNA sequence: TGTGCCACCTCACCCGGAGGGTACCAAGAGACCCAGTACTTC. The full variable domain, rest sourced from reference TRBV5-5 and TRBJ2-5, is DAGVTQSPTHLIKTRGQQVTLRCSPISGHKSVSWYQQVLGQGPQFIFQYYEKEERGRGNFPDRFSARQFPNYSSELNVNALLLGDSALYLCATSPGGYQETQYFGPGTRLLVL.

The DNA for the CDR3 is TGCGCCACCAGACAGGGGGGTAATTCACCCCTCCACTTT. This encodes CATRQGGNSPLHF. The chain has TRBV4-1 and TRBJ1-6; 9 nucleotides line up with TRBD1. The CDR3 is 13 amino acids. The ends lost 10 bases at V and 6 bases at J; junction bases unmatched: 4. CDR1 is MGHRA, CDR2 YSYEKL, per germline.

The J gene is TRBJ2-3, the V gene TRBV11-3, with 8 positions matching TRBD1. Germline CDR1 is SGHNT and CDR2 is YENEEA. V trimming: 4 bases; J trimming: 0 bases; junction bases outside the gene matches: 6. The CDR3 extends over 16 amino acids. CDR3 DNA: TGTGCCAGCAGCTACGACCGGGACAGGAGCACAGATACGCAGTATTTT. This gives the protein CASSYDRDRSTDTQYF. Full variable domain (remainder filled in from reference TRBV11-3 and TRBJ2-3): EAGVVQSPRYKIIEKKQPVAFWCNPISGHNTLYWYLQNLGQGPELLIRYENEEAVDDSQLPKDRFSAERLKGVDSTLKIQPAELGDSAVYLCASSYDRDRSTDTQYFGPGTRLTVL.

The chain links TRBV12-2 to TRBJ2-7; the table calls TRBD2, which could not be checked here. TRBV12-2 is a recognized pseudogene. The CDR3 runs 16 residues. The CDR3 coding sequence is TGTGCAAGTCGCTTACTTCCGGGAAAGGACTCCCACGAGCAGTACTTC. Amino acid sequence: CASRLLPGKDSHEQYF.